This T cell receptor beta chain was recorded in a study of identifying expanded T cells in peripheral blood. Germline V CDR1 and CDR2: SGHVS, FQNEAQ. The ends were cut back, 6 bases at V and 9 bases at J, with 13 bases in the middle. The CDR3 runs to 12 residues. Healthy donors had no documented immune events, such as infections, while sampled. Profiling relied on immunoSEQ multiplex PCR, and the TCRdb table lists in-frame clones only, not all of them. The sample shows over 70,000 clones, about 88% of them seen only once. Material for sequencing was blood. The chain employs TRBV7-8 and TRBJ2-3; tentatively, D is TRBD1 (5 bases). The source of this sequence is a person between 18 and 75 years old in good health. CDR3 nucleotide sequence: TGTGCCAGCAGTCCTACACGACAGACGCAGTATTTT. Protein sequence: CASSPTRQTQYF.